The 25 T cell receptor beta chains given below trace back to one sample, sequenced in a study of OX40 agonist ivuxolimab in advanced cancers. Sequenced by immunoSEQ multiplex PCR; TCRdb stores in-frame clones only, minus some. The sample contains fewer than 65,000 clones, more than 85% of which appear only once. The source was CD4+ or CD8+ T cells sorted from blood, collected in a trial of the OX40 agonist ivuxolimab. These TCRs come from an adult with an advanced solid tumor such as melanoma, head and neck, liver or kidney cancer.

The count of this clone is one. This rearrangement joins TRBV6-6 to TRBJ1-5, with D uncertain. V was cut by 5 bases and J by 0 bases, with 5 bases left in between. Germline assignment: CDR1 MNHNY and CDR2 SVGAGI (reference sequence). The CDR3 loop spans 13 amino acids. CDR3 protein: CASSIPSNQPQHF. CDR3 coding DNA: TGTGCCAGCAGTATACCTAGCAATCAGCCCCAGCATTTT.

The CDR3: CASRQGITEAFF. For the CDR3, the DNA is TGTGCCAGTAGGCAGGGAATCACTGAAGCTTTCTTT. V gene TRBV19 combines with J gene TRBJ1-1, with D possibly being TRBD1 (5 bases). V lost 6 bases, J lost 4 bases, and 9 bases lay in between. Germline CDR1 reads LNHDA; CDR2 reads SQIVND (reference sequence). The CDR3 runs to 12 residues.

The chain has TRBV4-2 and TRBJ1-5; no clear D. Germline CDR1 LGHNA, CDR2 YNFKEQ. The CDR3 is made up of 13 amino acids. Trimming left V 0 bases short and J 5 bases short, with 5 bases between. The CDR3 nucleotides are TGTGCCAGCAGCCAAGACGGATATCAGCCCCAGCATTTT. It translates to CASSQDGYQPQHF.

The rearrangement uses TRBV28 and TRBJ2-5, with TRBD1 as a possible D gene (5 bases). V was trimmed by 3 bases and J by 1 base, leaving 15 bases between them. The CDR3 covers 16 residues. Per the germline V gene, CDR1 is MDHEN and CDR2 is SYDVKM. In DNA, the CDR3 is TGTGCCAGCAGTTTGGGGCCCGGACACTCCCAAGAGACCCAGTACTTC. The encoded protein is CASSLGPGHSQETQYF.

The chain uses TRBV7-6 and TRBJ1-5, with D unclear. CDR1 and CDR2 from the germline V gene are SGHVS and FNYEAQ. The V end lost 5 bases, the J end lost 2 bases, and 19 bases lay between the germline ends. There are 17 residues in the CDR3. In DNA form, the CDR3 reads TGTGCCAGCAGCCCGAACCCCCCTCATGGGGGCAATCAGCCCCAGCATTTT. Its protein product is CASSPNPPHGGNQPQHF. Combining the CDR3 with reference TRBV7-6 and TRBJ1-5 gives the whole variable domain GAGVSQSPRYKVTKRGQDVALRCDPISGHVSLYWYRQALGQGPEFLTYFNYEAQQDKSGLPNDRFSAERPEGSISTLTIQRTEQRDSAMYRCASSPNPPHGGNQPQHFGDGTRLSIL.

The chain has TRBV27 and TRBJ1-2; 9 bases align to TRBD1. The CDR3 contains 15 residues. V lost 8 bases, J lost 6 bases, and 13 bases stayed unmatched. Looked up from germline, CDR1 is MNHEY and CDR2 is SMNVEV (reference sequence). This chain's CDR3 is CASLSSGTGKDGYTF. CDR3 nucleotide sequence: TGTGCCAGCCTTTCTTCCGGGACAGGGAAAGATGGCTACACCTTC.

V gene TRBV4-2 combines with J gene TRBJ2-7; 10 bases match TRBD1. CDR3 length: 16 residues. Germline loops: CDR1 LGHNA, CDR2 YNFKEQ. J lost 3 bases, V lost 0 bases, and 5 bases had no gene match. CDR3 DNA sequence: TGTGCCAGCAGCCAAGAATCGACAGGGGGCTACTACGAGCAGTACTTC. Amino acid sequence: CASSQESTGGYYEQYF.

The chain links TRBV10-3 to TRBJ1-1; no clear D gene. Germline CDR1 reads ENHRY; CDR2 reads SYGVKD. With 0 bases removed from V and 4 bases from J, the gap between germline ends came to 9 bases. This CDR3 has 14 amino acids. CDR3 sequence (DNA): TGTGCCATCAGTGAGTCGAGTATGATCACTGAAGCTTTCTTT. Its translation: CAISESSMITEAFF.

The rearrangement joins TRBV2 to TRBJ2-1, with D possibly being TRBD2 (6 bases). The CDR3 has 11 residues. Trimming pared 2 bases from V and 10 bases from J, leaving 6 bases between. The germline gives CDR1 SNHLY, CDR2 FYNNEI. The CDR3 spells CASSERGEQFF. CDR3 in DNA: TGTGCCAGCAGTGAACGGGGGGAGCAGTTCTTC.

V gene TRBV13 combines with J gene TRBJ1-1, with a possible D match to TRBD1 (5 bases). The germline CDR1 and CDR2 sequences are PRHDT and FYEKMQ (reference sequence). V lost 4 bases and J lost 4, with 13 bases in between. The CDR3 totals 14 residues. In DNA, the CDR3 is TGTGCCAGCAGCTCACCCGGGGCGAGCACTGAAGCTTTCTTT. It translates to CASSSPGASTEAFF.

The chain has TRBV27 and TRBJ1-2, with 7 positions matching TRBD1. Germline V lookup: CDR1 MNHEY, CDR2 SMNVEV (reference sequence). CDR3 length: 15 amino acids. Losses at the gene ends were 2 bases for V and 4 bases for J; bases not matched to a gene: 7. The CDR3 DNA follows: TGTGCCAGCAGTTTAGCGGGGGGGACAGCCTATGGCTACACCTTC. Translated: CASSLAGGTAYGYTF.

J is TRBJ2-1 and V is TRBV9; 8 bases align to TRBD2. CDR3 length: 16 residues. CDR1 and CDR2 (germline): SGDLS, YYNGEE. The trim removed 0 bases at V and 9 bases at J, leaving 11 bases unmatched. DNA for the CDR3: TGTGCCAGCAGCGTAGCTCTTACGGGGGGGCCGAGTGAGCAGTTCTTC. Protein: CASSVALTGGPSEQFF.

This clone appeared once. The CDR3 sequence is CAISEGITDAERDYGYTF. The CDR3 bases are TGTGCCATCAGTGAGGGTATCACGGACGCTGAGAGGGACTATGGCTACACCTTC. The gene calls are TRBV10-3 and TRBJ1-2; D is unclear. V gave up 2 bases and J gave up 3 bases, with 22 bases separating them. This CDR3 is 18 amino acids long. Germline V lookup: CDR1 ENHRY, CDR2 SYGVKD.

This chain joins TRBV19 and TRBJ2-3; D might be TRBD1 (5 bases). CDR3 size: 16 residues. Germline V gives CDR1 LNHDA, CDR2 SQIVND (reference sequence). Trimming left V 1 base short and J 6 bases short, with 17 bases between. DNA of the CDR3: TGTGCCAGTAGTATAGGGGTGCCATTGGGGCGGGATACGCAGTATTTT. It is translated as CASSIGVPLGRDTQYF.

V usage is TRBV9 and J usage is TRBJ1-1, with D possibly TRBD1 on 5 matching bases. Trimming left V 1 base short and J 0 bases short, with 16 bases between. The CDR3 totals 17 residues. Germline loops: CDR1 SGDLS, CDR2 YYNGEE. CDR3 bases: TGTGCCAGCAGCGTATCCCCTAAGACAGCCATGAACACTGAAGCTTTCTTT. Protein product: CASSVSPKTAMNTEAFF. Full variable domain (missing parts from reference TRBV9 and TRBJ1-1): DSGVTQTPKHLITATGQRVTLRCSPRSGDLSVYWYQQSLDQGLQFLIQYYNGEERAKGNILERFSAQQFPDLHSELNLSSLELGDSALYFCASSVSPKTAMNTEAFFGQGTRLTVV.

CDR3 region: CASSYSAGSDEQYF. In DNA, the CDR3 is TGTGCCAGCAGTTACTCAGCGGGGTCCGACGAGCAGTACTTC. The chain employs TRBV6-6 and TRBJ2-7; 7 nucleotides align to TRBD2. The CDR3 is 14 amino acids. The junction had 4 bases not matched to a gene; V was cut back by 0 bases and J by 5 bases. The germline CDR1 and CDR2 sequences are MNHNY and SVGAGI (reference sequence).

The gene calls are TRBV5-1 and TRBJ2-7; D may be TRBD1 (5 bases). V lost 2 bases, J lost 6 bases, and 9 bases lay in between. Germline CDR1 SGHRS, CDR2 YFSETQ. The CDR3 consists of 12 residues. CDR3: CASSFQGGEQYF. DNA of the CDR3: TGCGCCAGCAGCTTTCAGGGCGGCGAGCAGTACTTC. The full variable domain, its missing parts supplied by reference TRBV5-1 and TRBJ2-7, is KAGVTQTPRYLIKTRGQQVTLSCSPISGHRSVSWYQQTPGQGLQFLFEYFSETQRNKGNFPGRFSGRQFSNSRSEMNVSTLELGDSALYLCASSFQGGEQYFGPGTRLTVT.

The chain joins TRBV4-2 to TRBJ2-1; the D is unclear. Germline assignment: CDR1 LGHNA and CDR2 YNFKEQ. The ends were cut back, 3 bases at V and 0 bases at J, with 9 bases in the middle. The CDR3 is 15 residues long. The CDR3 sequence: CASSQAHFSYNEQFF. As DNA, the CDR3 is TGTGCCAGCAGCCAGGCCCACTTCTCCTACAATGAGCAGTTCTTC.

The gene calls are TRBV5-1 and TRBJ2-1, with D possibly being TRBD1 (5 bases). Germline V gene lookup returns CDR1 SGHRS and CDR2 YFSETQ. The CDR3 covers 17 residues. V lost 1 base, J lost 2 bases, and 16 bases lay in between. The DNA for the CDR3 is TGCGCCAGCAGCTTGACCTTAAGGGGCTCTACCTACAATGAGCAGTTCTTC. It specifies CASSLTLRGSTYNEQFF.

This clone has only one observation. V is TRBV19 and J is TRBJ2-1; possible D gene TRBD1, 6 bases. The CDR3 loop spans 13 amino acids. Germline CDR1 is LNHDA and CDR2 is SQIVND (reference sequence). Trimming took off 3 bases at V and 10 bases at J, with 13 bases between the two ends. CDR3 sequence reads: CASSIARGVEQFF. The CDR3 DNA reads TGTGCCAGTAGTATCGCCAGGGGTGTCGAGCAGTTCTTC.

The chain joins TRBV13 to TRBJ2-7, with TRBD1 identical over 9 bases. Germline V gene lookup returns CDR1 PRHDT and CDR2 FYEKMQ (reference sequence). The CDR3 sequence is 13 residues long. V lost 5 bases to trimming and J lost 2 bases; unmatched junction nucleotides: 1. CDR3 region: CASSRQGAYEQYF. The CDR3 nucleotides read TGTGCCAGCAGCAGACAGGGGGCCTACGAGCAGTACTTC.

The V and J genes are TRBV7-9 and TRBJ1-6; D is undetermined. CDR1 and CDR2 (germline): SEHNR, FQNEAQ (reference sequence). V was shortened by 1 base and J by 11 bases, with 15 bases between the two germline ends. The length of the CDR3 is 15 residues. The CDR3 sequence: CASSLGRATETPLHF. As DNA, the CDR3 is TGTGCCAGCAGCTTAGGAAGGGCAACCGAGACACCCCTCCACTTT. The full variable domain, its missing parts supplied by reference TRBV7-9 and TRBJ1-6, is DTGVSQNPRHKITKRGQNVTFRCDPISEHNRLYWYRQTLGQGPEFLTYFQNEAQLEKSRLLSDRFSAERPKGSFSTLEIQRTEQGDSAMYLCASSLGRATETPLHFGNGTRLTVT.

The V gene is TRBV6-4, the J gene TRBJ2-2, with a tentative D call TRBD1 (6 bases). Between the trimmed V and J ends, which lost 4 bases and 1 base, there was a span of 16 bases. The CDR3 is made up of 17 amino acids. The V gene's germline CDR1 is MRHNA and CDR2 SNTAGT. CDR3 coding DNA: TGTGCCAGCAGTGTTTACTCCGGGACATTGAACACCGGGGAGCTGTTTTTT. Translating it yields CASSVYSGTLNTGELFF.

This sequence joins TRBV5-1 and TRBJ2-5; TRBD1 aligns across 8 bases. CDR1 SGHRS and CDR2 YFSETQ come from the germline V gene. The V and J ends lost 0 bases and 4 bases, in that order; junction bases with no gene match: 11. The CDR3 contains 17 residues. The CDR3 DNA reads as TGCGCCAGCAGCTTGGAGTCCTTTGGACAGGGTACAGAGACCCAGTACTTC. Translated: CASSLESFGQGTETQYF. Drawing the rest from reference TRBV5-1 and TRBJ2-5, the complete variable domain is KAGVTQTPRYLIKTRGQQVTLSCSPISGHRSVSWYQQTPGQGLQFLFEYFSETQRNKGNFPGRFSGRQFSNSRSEMNVSTLELGDSALYLCASSLESFGQGTETQYFGPGTRLLVL.

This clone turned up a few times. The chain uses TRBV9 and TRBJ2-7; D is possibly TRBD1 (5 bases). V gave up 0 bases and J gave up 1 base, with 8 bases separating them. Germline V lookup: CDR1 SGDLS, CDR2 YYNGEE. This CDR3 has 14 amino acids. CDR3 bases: TGTGCCAGCAGCGTAGGTCCAGGGTCCTACGAGCAGTACTTC. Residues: CASSVGPGSYEQYF.